This TCR beta chain was observed in a study of a mutant IDH1 vaccine in newly diagnosed glioma. The wider study: Patients received vaccination from 4-6 weeks after radiotherapy alone, or with temozolomide cycles. The treated population exhibited a male proportion of about 62%, a female proportion of around 38%, and a mean age of around 40 years.

With regard to this clone: Its matching antigen is unknown.

Time point indicated: week 35, safety follow-up. It was 300 ug of mutant IDH1 20-mer peptide that made up each vaccine dose, given with topical imiquimod. Patients carried new grade 3 or 4 IDH1-mutant astrocytomas lacking nuclear ATRX. Germline-derived CDR1 and CDR2 are KGHSH and LQKENI. V was clipped by 0 bases and J by 2 bases, with 13 bases between them. This CDR3 has 16 residues. Whole-study results and caveats: No link was apparently found between pseudoprogression and changes in top peripheral T cell clonotypes.

The table came from immunoSEQ multiplex PCR; TCRdb's copy has only in-frame clones and leaves some out. The table includes 33,000 or so clones, roughly three quarters detected once. The origin of this receptor is a woman in her 30s with glioma. Some clones in this sample may be carry-over from other donors' samples. The V call is TRBV18, the J call TRBJ1-1; the D gene is possibly TRBD1 (5 bases). The material was PBMCs, obtained from a glioma patient whose treatment included an IDH1 peptide vaccine. CDR3 residues: CASSPPAATVNTEAFF. The CDR3 DNA follows: TGTGCCAGCTCACCACCGGCTGCGACAGTAAACACTGAAGCTTTCTTT.